Below are 21 T cell receptor beta chains sequenced from a single sample in a study of human T cells and chemical hapten exposure. TCRdb fed the RACE reads into MiXCR, producing one record per CDR3 protein. The table records roughly 82,000 distinct CDR3 sequences, roughly 10% of them present only once. Stated time point: patch test 1, 2 weeks after DPC sensitization. Documented treatment: therapeutic diphenylcyclopropenone sensitization with weekly scalp DPC. The sequenced sample was whole blood, obtained in connection with sensitization to the hapten diphenylcyclopropenone (DPC). Receptors were obtained from a woman in her sixties or seventies with alopecia areata. Some clones in this sample may be carry-over from other donors' samples.

This clonotype was picked up many times. V is TRBV5-6 and J is TRBJ1-1; 8 positions agree with TRBD1. This CDR3 spans 11 amino acids. With 4 bases clipped from V and 10 bases from J, the junction kept 3 bases outside the gene matches. Germline V gene lookup returns CDR1 SGHDT and CDR2 YYEEEE. This CDR3 reads CASSIGQGAFF. The CDR3, as DNA: TGTGCCAGCAGCATTGGACAGGGAGCTTTCTTT.

There are many counts of this clonotype. The J gene is TRBJ1-6, the V gene TRBV10-3; 9 bases are shared with TRBD1. Germline-derived CDR1 and CDR2 are ENHRY and SYGVKD. Trimming took 7 bases from V and 3 from J; bases not matched to a gene: 4. This CDR3 spans 15 amino acids. The CDR3 DNA reads TGTGCCATCAATGGGGGACAGGGCTATAATTCACCCCTCCACTTT. As protein: CAINGGQGYNSPLHF.

The CDR3: CASSLWSRANTGELFF. CDR3 in DNA: TGTGCCAGCAGCTTATGGTCCAGAGCGAACACCGGGGAGCTGTTTTTT. The V gene is TRBV7-2, the J gene TRBJ2-2; D remains unclear. Germline loops: CDR1 SGHTA, CDR2 FQGNSA. The length of the CDR3 is 16 residues. The ends were cut back, 2 bases at V and 0 bases at J, with 10 bases in the middle. The full variable domain, its missing parts supplied by reference TRBV7-2 and TRBJ2-2, is GAGVSQSPSNKVTEKGKDVELRCDPISGHTALYWYRQSLGQGLEFLIYFQGNSAPDKSGLPSDRFSAERTGGSVSTLTIQRTQQEDSAVYLCASSLWSRANTGELFFGEGSRLTVL.

This chain joins TRBV2 and TRBJ2-3, with 8 bases identical to TRBD2. V was pared by 2 bases and J by 4 bases, with 8 bases of the junction left unmatched. Germline values: CDR1 SNHLY, CDR2 FYNNEI. CDR3 length: 16 residues. CDR3: CASSELGLANADTQYF. The CDR3 DNA follows: TGTGCCAGCAGTGAACTTGGACTAGCTAACGCAGATACGCAGTATTTT.

This clonotype was detected many times. The rearrangement uses TRBV2 and TRBJ1-2; D not resolved. The germline V gene encodes CDR1 SNHLY and CDR2 FYNNEI. This CDR3 is 13 amino acids long. Between the trimmed V and J ends, which lost 1 base and 5 bases, there was a span of 8 bases. CDR3 sequence reads: CASSEVAKYGYTF. The CDR3 nucleotides read TGTGCCAGCAGTGAAGTCGCGAAATATGGCTACACCTTC.

A few counts support this clonotype. The genes are TRBV20-1 and TRBJ2-5; TRBD1 matches 10 bases. CDR1 DFQATT and CDR2 SNEGSKA come from the germline V gene (reference sequence). The CDR3 is made up of 15 amino acids. Trimming took 4 bases from V and 1 from J; bases not matched to a gene: 6. The CDR3 is CSAKGTGDFQETQYF. The CDR3 DNA reads as TGCAGTGCTAAAGGGACAGGGGACTTCCAAGAGACCCAGTACTTC.

This clonotype was found many times. The J gene is TRBJ1-2, the V gene TRBV28; D ambiguous. V was clipped by 8 bases and J by 4 bases, with 14 bases between them. CDR1 MDHEN and CDR2 SYDVKM come from the germline V gene. This CDR3 spans 13 amino acids. In DNA form, the CDR3 reads TGTGCCAGCCTGATGGCAGGCCCCTATGGCTACACCTTC. Translation gives CASLMAGPYGYTF.

This clonotype occurred many times. The chain recombines TRBV11-1 with TRBJ2-1, with D uncertain. The CDR3 runs 17 residues. The V gene lost 6 bases and the J gene lost 4 bases, with 22 bases spanning the gap. The V gene's germline CDR1 is SGHAT and CDR2 FQDESV (reference sequence). The CDR3 reads CASRPLRFSRSYNEQFF. CDR3 DNA sequence: TGTGCCAGCAGGCCTCTTAGGTTCTCGAGGTCGTACAATGAGCAGTTCTTC.

The rearrangement uses TRBV9 and TRBJ2-3; TRBD1 might be the D (6 bases). CDR1 SGDLS and CDR2 YYNGEE come from the germline V gene. V was pared by 3 bases and J by 2 bases, with 19 bases between. CDR3 size: 17 residues. The CDR3 here is CASSANHRGQTTDTQYF. The CDR3, as DNA: TGTGCCAGCAGCGCGAACCACCGAGGACAGACCACAGATACGCAGTATTTT. The whole variable domain, remainder taken from reference TRBV9 and TRBJ2-3, is DSGVTQTPKHLITATGQRVTLRCSPRSGDLSVYWYQQSLDQGLQFLIQYYNGEERAKGNILERFSAQQFPDLHSELNLSSLELGDSALYFCASSANHRGQTTDTQYFGPGTRLTVL.

The rearrangement joins TRBV11-1 to TRBJ2-5; D unresolved. V was shortened by 4 bases and J by 3 bases, with 18 bases between the two germline ends. Germline CDR1 reads SGHAT; CDR2 reads FQDESV (reference sequence). The CDR3 runs 16 residues. The CDR3 reads CASSSRLAAGEETQYF. The CDR3 nucleotides read TGTGCCAGCAGCTCCCGCTTGGCCGCTGGGGAAGAGACCCAGTACTTC.

V and J are TRBV29-1 and TRBJ2-7; 11 nucleotides align to TRBD1. The V segment lost 7 bases and the J segment 4 bases; nucleotides outside the gene matches: 3. The germline CDR1 and CDR2 sequences are SQVTM and ANQGSEA. This CDR3 comprises 12 residues. CDR3 sequence reads: CSAGQGAYEQYF. The CDR3 nucleotides are TGCAGCGCTGGACAGGGGGCATACGAGCAGTACTTC.

The chain recombines TRBV6-6 with TRBJ1-4; no definite D call. V was clipped by 7 bases and J by 14 bases, with 14 bases between them. CDR3 size: 11 residues. The germline V gene has CDR1 MNHNY and CDR2 SVGAGI (reference sequence). This CDR3 reads CASKTGGILFF. CDR3 in DNA: TGTGCCAGCAAAACGGGAGGGATTCTGTTTTTT.

CDR3 bases: TGCAGTGCTAAATACAGGGCTCCAGGGTCACCCCTCCACTTT. This gives the protein CSAKYRAPGSPLHF. The V call is TRBV20-1, the J call TRBJ1-6; the D gene is possibly TRBD1 (6 bases). This CDR3 spans 14 amino acids. V was trimmed by 4 bases and J by 10 bases, leaving 17 bases between them. Germline assignment: CDR1 DFQATT and CDR2 SNEGSKA (reference sequence).

The chain carries TRBV20-1 and TRBJ2-6; TRBD1 matches at 7 bases. The J segment lost 3 bases and the V segment lost 4 bases, leaving 6 bases of the junction unmatched. CDR1 DFQATT and CDR2 SNEGSKA come from the germline V gene (reference sequence). This CDR3 spans 15 amino acids. The CDR3 DNA sequence: TGCAGTGCTATAACAACAGGGGTTGGGGCCAACGTCCTGACTTTC. Translation gives CSAITTGVGANVLTF.

The chain links TRBV3-1 to TRBJ2-3, with D perhaps TRBD2 (6 bases). CDR1 LGHDT and CDR2 YNNKEL come from the germline V gene (reference sequence). This CDR3 contains 14 residues. Trimming removed 7 bases from V and 0 bases from J, with 11 bases in between. The CDR3 loop reads CASNLRGSTDTQYF. The CDR3 DNA sequence: TGTGCCAGCAATTTGCGGGGAAGCACAGATACGCAGTATTTT.

The gene calls are TRBV6-5 and TRBJ2-5; D is unresolved. V lost 7 bases, J lost 1 base, and 7 bases lay in between. This CDR3 is built from 12 residues. Germline V CDR1 and CDR2: MNHEY, SVGAGI. CDR3 region: CASIGTQETQYF. Written as DNA, the CDR3 is TGTGCCAGCATTGGCACCCAAGAGACCCAGTACTTC.

This chain links TRBV9 with TRBJ2-7, with 11 bases that match TRBD2. Per the germline V gene, CDR1 is SGDLS and CDR2 is YYNGEE. V dropped 0 bases and J dropped 2; count of bases not matched to a gene: 1. The CDR3 is 15 residues long. Here the CDR3 DNA reads TGTGCCAGCAGCGTAGGGACTAGCGGGCCCTACGAGCAGTACTTC. Its translation is CASSVGTSGPYEQYF.

This clonotype came up a few times. This chain links TRBV12-3 or TRBV12-4 with TRBJ1-1, with D uncertain. This CDR3 is built from 14 residues. Trimming took 6 bases from V and 6 from J, leaving 17 bases between them. CDR3 amino acids: CASSRTGGKAEAFF. CDR3 in DNA: TGTGCCAGCAGCCGGACTGGAGGCAAGGCTGAAGCTTTCTTT.

This chain connects TRBV2 to TRBJ1-5; TRBD1 might be the D (6 bases). The germline gives CDR1 SNHLY, CDR2 FYNNEI. The CDR3 consists of 15 residues. V lost 2 bases to trimming and J lost 0 bases, with 8 bases between them. In DNA, the CDR3 is TGTGCCAGCAGTGAAACAGGGTATAGCAATCAGCCCCAGCATTTT. This encodes CASSETGYSNQPQHF.

The chain recombines TRBV6-1 with TRBJ1-2; D gene uncertain. The CDR3 totals 14 residues. Trimming cost V 2 bases and J 4 bases, with 11 bases left between them. The germline V gene encodes CDR1 MNHNS and CDR2 SASEGT. The CDR3 is CASSEYGQIYGYTF. The CDR3 coding sequence is TGTGCCAGCAGTGAATACGGGCAGATCTATGGCTACACCTTC.

This chain connects TRBV12-3 or TRBV12-4 to TRBJ2-2; no clear D gene. Deletions cut 6 bases from V and 2 bases from J, with 13 bases between. This CDR3 contains 15 residues. CDR3 nucleotide sequence: TGTGCCAGCAGAACTCTGACGTTAAACACCGGGGAGCTGTTTTTT. Its protein product is CASRTLTLNTGELFF.